The 15 T cell receptor beta chains below all came from one sample that was sequenced in a study of cytomegalovirus exposure and HLA in healthy donors. The PCR ran on 60 Vbeta and 13 Jbeta primers. Repertoires were generated with immunoSEQ multiplex PCR, while TCRdb's copy carries only in-frame clones and drops some. The sample lists about 90,000 clones; around 62% were seen once. The sample was PBMCs. The source of these receptors is a young woman in good health and CMV-seropositive.

Remarks on this clone: The junction and the germline gene differ at one end; a read error may be behind it. V gene TRBV7-9 combines with J gene TRBJ1-1; 7 nucleotides align to TRBD1. Germline lookup yields CDR1 SEHNR and CDR2 FQNEAQ (reference sequence). The CDR3 length is 14 residues. The CDR3 reads CSSSLDPGGTEAFF. CDR3 coding DNA: TGTTCCAGCAGCTTAGATCCAGGGGGCACTGAAGCTTTCTTT. The variable domain in full, completed from reference TRBV7-9 and TRBJ1-1, reads DTGVSQNPRHKITKRGQNVTFRCDPISEHNRLYWYRQTLGQGPEFLTYFQNEAQLEKSRLLSDRFSAERPKGSFSTLEIQRTEQGDSAMYLCSSSLDPGGTEAFFGQGTRLTVV.

The chain is built from TRBV28 and TRBJ1-2; TRBD1 is a possible D gene (6 bases). CDR3 length equals 13 residues. The germline gives CDR1 MDHEN, CDR2 SYDVKM. V was trimmed by 6 bases and J by 3 bases, leaving 11 bases between them. The CDR3 reads CASRKTGYYGYTF. CDR3 nucleotides: TGTGCCAGCAGGAAAACAGGGTACTATGGCTACACCTTC.

This clone was detected only a few times. The J gene is TRBJ2-3, the V gene TRBV4-1, with 9 bases fitting TRBD2. CDR3 size: 15 residues. Germline values: CDR1 MGHRA, CDR2 YSYEKL. With 4 bases clipped from V and 4 bases from J, the junction kept 6 bases outside the gene matches. The CDR3: CASSLGLAIADTQYF. The CDR3 DNA sequence: TGCGCCAGCAGCCTCGGACTAGCGATCGCAGATACGCAGTATTTT.

The CDR3 reads CSVEDLNLPTDYGYTF. The CDR3 coding sequence is TGCAGCGTTGAAGATCTTAACCTTCCAACAGACTATGGCTACACCTTC. The V gene is TRBV29-1, the J gene TRBJ1-2; D unresolved. Trimming took off 0 bases at V and 3 bases at J, with 17 bases between the two ends. Germline V gives CDR1 SQVTM, CDR2 ANQGSEA. The CDR3 loop spans 16 amino acids.

The chain links TRBV16 to TRBJ1-2, with TRBD1 identical over 9 bases. CDR1 is KGHSY and CDR2 is FQNENV in the germline V gene. This CDR3 has 16 amino acids. V was pared by 2 bases and J by 7 bases, with 11 bases of the junction left unmatched. CDR3 bases: TGTGCCAGCAGCCAAACCGCCGGGACAGGGTTGCGTGGCTACACCTTC. Translation gives CASSQTAGTGLRGYTF.

The chain uses TRBV7-2 and TRBJ2-1; TRBD1 aligns across 10 bases. The CDR3 is 16 residues long. CDR1 and CDR2 (germline): SGHTA, FQGNSA. V lost 2 bases to trimming and J lost 2 bases; unmatched junction nucleotides: 3. In nucleotides, the CDR3 is TGTGCCAGCAGCTTAAGAGGGACAGGGGCCTACAATGAGCAGTTCTTC. Amino acids: CASSLRGTGAYNEQFF. Supplemented by reference TRBV7-2 and TRBJ2-1, the full variable domain reads GAGVSQSPSNKVTEKGKDVELRCDPISGHTALYWYRQSLGQGLEFLIYFQGNSAPDKSGLPSDRFSAERTGGSVSTLTIQRTQQEDSAVYLCASSLRGTGAYNEQFFGPGTRLTVL.

A remark on this clone: At one end the junction does not follow the germline gene, possibly because of a read error. The chain combines TRBV7-9 with TRBJ1-2; 7 positions agree with TRBD1. The germline CDR1 and CDR2 sequences are SEHNR and FQNEAQ (reference sequence). The CDR3 loop spans 12 amino acids. CDR3 sequence (DNA): TGTTCCAGCAGCTCGACAGGGCATGGCTACACCTTC. Translating it yields CSSSSTGHGYTF. Full variable domain (missing parts from reference TRBV7-9 and TRBJ1-2): DTGVSQNPRHKITKRGQNVTFRCDPISEHNRLYWYRQTLGQGPEFLTYFQNEAQLEKSRLLSDRFSAERPKGSFSTLEIQRTEQGDSAMYLCSSSSTGHGYTFGSGTRLTVV.

The chain links TRBV25-1 to TRBJ2-3; D is perhaps TRBD1 (5 bases). This CDR3 is built from 14 residues. Looked up from germline, CDR1 is MGHDK and CDR2 is SYGVNS. Trimming left V 6 bases short and J 6 bases short, with 16 bases between. CDR3 in DNA: TGTGCCAGCAGGGGGCTCTCGAGGTTGGATACGCAGTATTTT. Its protein product is CASRGLSRLDTQYF.

This clone has a single count. This sequence joins TRBV5-1 and TRBJ1-1; no definite D call. Germline CDR1 and CDR2: SGHRS and YFSETQ. Between the trimmed V and J ends, which lost 0 bases and 4 bases, there was a span of 7 bases. CDR3 length: 13 amino acids. CDR3 protein: CASSLATVTEAFF. The DNA of the CDR3 is TGCGCCAGCAGCTTGGCTACAGTCACTGAAGCTTTCTTT.

This clone was seen just once. CDR3: CASAPGTPNTEAFF. CDR3 nucleotide sequence: TGCGCCAGCGCACCCGGGACACCGAACACTGAAGCTTTCTTT. This sequence joins TRBV5-1 and TRBJ1-1; possible D gene TRBD1, 6 bases. The germline V gene has CDR1 SGHRS and CDR2 YFSETQ. The CDR3 consists of 14 residues. With 7 bases removed from V and 1 base from J, the gap between germline ends came to 14 bases. Filled out from reference TRBV5-1 and TRBJ1-1, the complete variable domain reads KAGVTQTPRYLIKTRGQQVTLSCSPISGHRSVSWYQQTPGQGLQFLFEYFSETQRNKGNFPGRFSGRQFSNSRSEMNVSTLELGDSALYLCASAPGTPNTEAFFGQGTRLTVV.

In this sample, this clone turned up a few times. This sequence joins TRBV7-2 and TRBJ2-7; TRBD1 aligns across 7 bases. Germline V gives CDR1 SGHTA, CDR2 FQGNSA. The CDR3 contains 12 residues. The ends lost 3 bases at V and 6 bases at J; junction bases unmatched: 2. This chain's CDR3 is CASSFTGVEQYF. CDR3 coding DNA: TGTGCCAGCAGCTTTACAGGGGTCGAGCAGTACTTC.

The chain employs TRBV30 and TRBJ1-6; tentatively, D is TRBD1 (5 bases). The CDR3 contains 15 residues. Trimming removed 6 bases from V and 4 bases from J, with 16 bases in between. Looked up from germline, CDR1 is GTSNPN and CDR2 is SVGIG (reference sequence). CDR3 residues: CACLNKGLYNSPLHF. The CDR3 DNA reads TGTGCCTGCTTAAATAAGGGACTGTATAATTCACCCCTCCACTTT. Combining the CDR3 with reference TRBV30 and TRBJ1-6 gives the whole variable domain SQTIHQWPATLVQPVGSPLSLECTVEGTSNPNLYWYRQAAGRGLQLLFYSVGIGQISSEVPQNLSASRPQDRQFILSSKKLLLSDSGFYLCACLNKGLYNSPLHFGNGTRLTVT.

In its sample, this clone was seen once. The V and J genes are TRBV12-5 and TRBJ2-5, with 8 nucleotides matching TRBD2. From germline, CDR1 is LGHNT and CDR2 FRNRAP. With 2 bases clipped from V and 4 bases from J, the junction kept 6 bases outside the gene matches. The CDR3 runs to 15 residues. The CDR3 loop is CASGLLAGGSETQYF. The CDR3 DNA follows: TGTGCTAGTGGTTTGTTGGCGGGGGGATCAGAGACCCAGTACTTC. Full variable domain (rest looked up from reference TRBV12-5 and TRBJ2-5): DARVTQTPRHKVTEMGQEVTMRCQPILGHNTVFWYRQTMMQGLELLAYFRNRAPLDDSGMPKDRFSAEMPDATLATLKIQPSEPRDSAVYFCASGLLAGGSETQYFGPGTRLLVL.

This clone was counted only a few times. This rearrangement joins TRBV19 to TRBJ2-1, with 12 nucleotides matching TRBD2. The CDR3 extends over 14 amino acids. From germline, CDR1 is LNHDA and CDR2 SQIVND (reference sequence). The V segment lost 6 bases and the J segment 9 bases; nucleotides outside the gene matches: 6. CDR3 nucleotide sequence: TGTGCCAGTAGCAGAACTAGCGGGGGGATTGAGCAGTTCTTC. It yields the protein CASSRTSGGIEQFF.

This clone has more than one count but fewer than ten. The genes are TRBV9 and TRBJ1-4; D is ambiguous. V was trimmed by 0 bases and J by 5 bases, leaving 11 bases between them. Germline values: CDR1 SGDLS, CDR2 YYNGEE. The CDR3 spans 15 residues. CDR3 sequence reads: CASSVDTGKNEKLFF. The CDR3 region has the DNA TGTGCCAGCAGCGTAGATACGGGGAAGAATGAAAAACTGTTTTTT.